A single sample is the source of the 15 T cell receptor beta chains below, sequenced in a study of blood T cell repertoires in COVID-19. TCRdb's copy holds only in-frame clones and misses some; the assay was immunoSEQ multiplex PCR. The repertoire holds over 250,000 clones, nearly 90% seen once, with about 1% in the top ten. The sequenced sample was PBMCs or T cells enriched from blood (not recorded which). Every receptor here comes from a woman under 40 who had recovered from COVID-19.

The rearrangement uses TRBV3-1 (or the pseudogene TRBV3-2) and TRBJ1-1; no firm D call. CDR1 is LGHDT and CDR2 is YNNKEL in the germline V gene (reference sequence). Deletions cut 0 bases from V and 5 bases from J, with 13 bases between. This CDR3 has 15 residues. CDR3: CASSQDVGVLTEAFF. As DNA, the CDR3 is TGTGCCAGCAGCCAAGATGTGGGAGTCCTAACTGAAGCTTTCTTT.

This chain uses TRBV19 with TRBJ1-6; 8 bases fit TRBD1. Germline lookup yields CDR1 LNHDA and CDR2 SQIVND (reference sequence). The CDR3 sequence is 14 residues long. The V and J ends lost 6 bases and 6 bases, in that order; junction bases with no gene match: 4. CDR3 protein: CASRRDRSNSPLHF. CDR3 DNA: TGTGCCAGTAGGCGGGACAGGAGTAATTCACCCCTCCACTTT.

J is TRBJ1-1 and V is TRBV28; D is possibly TRBD1 (6 bases). The CDR3 spans 15 residues. V was shortened by 10 bases and J by 1 base, with 19 bases between the two germline ends. The germline V gene has CDR1 MDHEN and CDR2 SYDVKM. The CDR3 sequence is CAITGSTGRNTEAFF. CDR3 DNA: TGTGCCATCACAGGGTCAACGGGGCGGAACACTGAAGCTTTCTTT. Full variable domain (rest looked up from reference TRBV28 and TRBJ1-1): DVKVTQSSRYLVKRTGEKVFLECVQDMDHENMFWYRQDPGLGLRLIYFSYDVKMKEKGDIPEGYSVSREKKERFSLILESASTNQTSMYLCAITGSTGRNTEAFFGQGTRLTVV.

The chain employs TRBV3-1 (or the pseudogene TRBV3-2) and TRBJ1-4; D is unclear. Germline CDR1 LGHDT, CDR2 YNNKEL (reference sequence). The CDR3 has 16 amino acids. V gave up 4 bases and J gave up 0 bases, with 12 bases separating them. CDR3 sequence: CASSLLADATNEKLFF. The CDR3 DNA reads TGTGCCAGCAGCCTTTTGGCAGATGCAACTAATGAAAAACTGTTTTTT.

The chain uses TRBV28 and TRBJ2-7; 9 nucleotides match TRBD1. After removal of 5 bases from V and 4 bases from J, the junction contained 9 bases not matched to a gene. The germline gives CDR1 MDHEN, CDR2 SYDVKM. The CDR3 is made up of 15 amino acids. CDR3: CASSKLTGGMYEQYF. The CDR3 DNA is TGTGCCAGCAGTAAATTGACAGGGGGAATGTACGAGCAGTACTTC.

As DNA, the CDR3 is TGCGCCAGCAGCTTGGGGGCAGGGCTCATGAACACTGAAGCTTTCTTT. Translated: CASSLGAGLMNTEAFF. This chain links TRBV5-1 with TRBJ1-1; tentative D call: TRBD1 (5 bases). The CDR3 has 16 amino acids. V gave up 0 bases and J gave up 0 bases, with 12 bases separating them. The germline CDR1 and CDR2 sequences are SGHRS and YFSETQ.

The chain recombines TRBV7-9 with TRBJ1-1; 9 bases match TRBD1. Germline V lookup: CDR1 SEHNR, CDR2 FQNEAQ (reference sequence). The CDR3 runs 17 residues. V shed 9 bases, J shed 0 bases, and the junction held 14 bases outside the gene matches. For the CDR3, the DNA is TGTGCCAGTAATATACCGAAAACAGGGGGCGTGAACACTGAAGCTTTCTTT. Amino acid sequence: CASNIPKTGGVNTEAFF.

The V gene is TRBV7-2, the J gene TRBJ2-7, with 8 bases that match TRBD1. Looked up from germline, CDR1 is SGHTA and CDR2 is FQGNSA. The CDR3 contains 14 residues. Trimming took 5 bases from V and 10 from J; bases not matched to a gene: 13. For the CDR3, the DNA is TGTGCCAGCAGCGCCCCGAAACAGGGGGTAGAACAGTACTTC. It is translated as CASSAPKQGVEQYF.

The gene calls are TRBV29-1 and TRBJ2-1; TRBD1 matches at 9 bases. The CDR3 is made up of 14 amino acids. Germline V CDR1 and CDR2: SQVTM, ANQGSEA. V lost 3 bases and J lost 7; bases outside the gene matches: 7. The CDR3 loop reads CSVDEQGAGNEQFF. In DNA, the CDR3 is TGCAGCGTTGATGAACAGGGGGCAGGAAATGAGCAGTTCTTC.

Only a few counts were recorded for this clone. The V and J genes are TRBV19 and TRBJ2-1, with D tentatively TRBD2 (5 bases). CDR1 is LNHDA, CDR2 SQIVND, per germline (reference sequence). The ends were cut back, 6 bases at V and 0 bases at J, with 18 bases in the middle. CDR3 length: 17 amino acids. The chain's CDR3 is CASSFSARRDSYNEQFF. The CDR3 coding sequence is TGTGCCAGTAGCTTTAGCGCCCGTCGGGACTCCTACAATGAGCAGTTCTTC.

This clone was recorded once. V usage is TRBV6-5 and J usage is TRBJ1-6; D remains ambiguous. Deletions cut 4 bases from V and 0 bases from J, with 7 bases between. In germline, CDR1 is MNHEY, CDR2 SVGAGI. The CDR3 covers 15 residues. The CDR3 DNA reads as TGTGCCAGCAGTTCCCTCAGCTCCTATAATTCACCCCTCCACTTT. Amino acids: CASSSLSSYNSPLHF.

This clone appeared a few times. The chain is built from TRBV7-3 and TRBJ1-3; D is possibly TRBD1 (5 bases). V gave up 4 bases and J gave up 9 bases, with 7 bases separating them. The V gene's germline CDR1 is SGHTA and CDR2 FQGTGA. This CDR3 region has 11 residues. The CDR3 nucleotides are TGTGCCAGCAGCTCCGGGGGCACCATATATTTT. It translates to CASSSGGTIYF.

The chain links TRBV5-4 to TRBJ1-2; 7 bases match TRBD1. The J segment lost 1 base and the V segment lost 6 bases, leaving 3 bases of the junction unmatched. The germline gives CDR1 SGHNT, CDR2 YYREEE (reference sequence). CDR3 length: 13 residues. The CDR3 nucleotides are TGTGCCAGCATCCCAGGGGGTAACTATGGCTACACCTTC. It translates to CASIPGGNYGYTF.

The chain combines TRBV24-1 with TRBJ1-1; D may be TRBD1 (5 bases). Looked up from germline, CDR1 is KGHDR and CDR2 is SFDVKD. CDR3 size: 13 residues. The V gene lost 4 bases and the J gene lost 5 bases, with 10 bases spanning the gap. The CDR3: CATSEPGETEAFF. DNA for the CDR3: TGTGCCACCAGTGAACCGGGGGAGACTGAAGCTTTCTTT.

V and J are TRBV28 and TRBJ1-1; the D is unclear. V was trimmed by 2 bases and J by 2 bases, leaving 15 bases between them. Looked up from germline, CDR1 is MDHEN and CDR2 is SYDVKM. This CDR3 has 16 amino acids. CDR3 sequence reads: CASSLAPRGENTEAFF. CDR3 DNA: TGTGCCAGCAGTTTAGCCCCTAGAGGTGAAAACACTGAAGCTTTCTTT.